This TCR beta chain was observed in a study of blood T cell repertoires in COVID-19. The CDR3 has 17 residues. The germline CDR1 and CDR2 sequences are ENHRY and SYGVKD. V lost 6 bases to trimming and J lost 2 bases; unmatched junction nucleotides: 5. Data came from immunoSEQ multiplex PCR; TCRdb stores just in-frame clones and leaves some out. There are about 180,000 clones in the sample; about four fifths occur only once, and 6.5% lies in the top ten. The sequence derives from a man aged 65 to 85 with active or convalescent COVID-19. Sequenced: peripheral blood. V gene TRBV10-3 combines with J gene TRBJ2-2; 14 nucleotides line up with TRBD2. The chain's CDR3 is CAISGTSGSGNTGELFF. The CDR3 nucleotides are TGTGCCATCAGCGGGACTAGCGGGAGCGGAAACACCGGGGAGCTGTTTTTT.